Sequencing of this TCR beta chain was carried out in a study of blood T cell repertoires in COVID-19. Study background: COVID-19 samples collected from the United States, Italy and Spain covered acute and convalescent phases. The analysed material was cDNA or gDNA that came from T cells, B-cell-depleted T cells, or PBMCs.

The CDR3 spans 13 residues. Germline V lookup: CDR1 SNHLY, CDR2 FYNNEI. Trimming took 1 base from V and 6 from J, leaving 9 bases between them. In the authors' workflow: Scientists estimated how many nucleated cells there were by amplifying reference gene primers. Here immunoSEQ multiplex PCR was the method, and the copy in TCRdb shows in-frame clones only, minus some. Clone size and the V and J calls come from that table; the DNA yielded D and trimming. The profile shows 90,000 or so clones, 87% of them singletons. Seattle's enrolled individuals joined amid active infection and were then monitored longitudinally.

This TCR derives from a woman aged 60-75 years with COVID-19, enrolled during active disease. Sequenced material: peripheral blood. V usage is TRBV2 and J usage is TRBJ1-1; D remains ambiguous. CDR3 nucleotide sequence: TGTGCCAGCAGTGAAGGTCGGGTCTCTGAAGCTTTCTTT. Amino acids: CASSEGRVSEAFF.